Listed below are T cell receptor beta chains from one sample, sequenced in a study of technical replicates of blood from a handful of donors. Libraries were prepared by immunoSEQ multiplex PCR; TCRdb keeps only in-frame clonotypes and omits some of them. Of just under 45,000 clones in the sample, around 97% were seen once. The source material was T cells isolated from PBMCs. Receptors were obtained from a human donor in good health. Both conserved end residues are part of each CDR3. A D gene is named only where the DNA matches it firmly. Size tells how often a clone was seen (once, few, many) or the class of an expanded clone, and some rows leave it out.

TRBJ1-1	TRBV19	NA	NA	TGTGCCAGTCGAAGACGGGTGAACACTGAAGCTTTCTTT	CASRRRVNTEAFF
TRBJ1-3	TRBV9	NA	TRBD1	TGTGCCAGCAGCCCAGGGGGTAGCTCTGGAAACACCATATATTTT	CASSPGGSSGNTIYF
TRBJ2-3	TRBV23-1	NA	TRBD1	TGCGCCAGCAGTCAATCGTTGGCCCCGGACAGGGGTATGAATAGCACAGATACGCAGTATTTT	CASSQSLAPDRGMNSTDTQYF
TRBJ2-3	TRBV13	once	NA	TGTGCCAGCAGCTTAACACGCACAGATACGCAGTATTTT	CASSLTRTDTQYF
TRBJ1-2	TRBV19	NA	TRBD1	TGTGCCACCAAATCTGCCGACAGGGCAAACTATGGCTACACCTTC	CATKSADRANYGYTF
TRBJ1-2	TRBV9	NA	NA	TGTGCCAGCAGCGTAGATGGAGACCTCTATGGCTACACCTTC	CASSVDGDLYGYTF
TRBJ2-3	TRBV6-4	NA	TRBD2	TGTGCCAGCAGTGACGAGGCGGGAGGTGCAGATACGCAGTATTTT	CASSDEAGGADTQYF
TRBJ1-1	TRBV7-2	NA	TRBD1	TGTGCCAGCAGCCCTTCACAGGGGGGCATGAACACTGAAGCTTTCTTT	CASSPSQGGMNTEAFF
TRBJ2-7	TRBV27	NA	TRBD2	TGTGCCAGCAGTTCCTATAGCGGGAGTAAGTACTTC	CASSSYSGSKYF
TRBJ2-2	TRBV2	NA	NA	TGTGCCAGAACTAGGTCCGGGGAGCTGTTTTTT	CARTRSGELFF
TRBJ2-1	TRBV6-5	NA	TRBD2	TGTGCCAGCAGTTACCTAGCGGGAACGAATGAGCAGTTCTTC	CASSYLAGTNEQFF
TRBJ1-5	TRBV6-5	NA	NA	TGTGCCAGCAGTTCCCTTTATCAGCCCCAGCATTTT	CASSSLYQPQHF
TRBJ2-3	TRBV9	NA	NA	TGTGCCAGCAGCCCTCGAGCGGGCGGAGATACGCAGTATTTT	CASSPRAGGDTQYF
TRBJ2-7	TRBV6-1	NA	TRBD2	TGTGCCAGCAGGCCGGGACTAGCGGGAGGGTACGAGCAGTACTTC	CASRPGLAGGYEQYF
TRBJ2-1	TRBV19	NA	TRBD2	TGTGCCAGTAGTATCGGGACTAGCAGCTACAATGAGCAGTTCTTC	CASSIGTSSYNEQFF